Presented here are 20 T cell receptor beta chains from one specimen sequenced in a study of shared clonotypes between healthy human individuals. Clones were read by immunoSEQ multiplex PCR, and TCRdb kept only the in-frame ones, dropping some. The repertoire holds 2 million to 2.5 million clones, roughly 95% seen once, with around 0.13% in the top ten. Sample: naive CD4+ T cells sorted from blood. Subset given: CD45RA+ positively selected. The receptors derive from a man younger than 35 in good health.

The chain has TRBV5-5 and TRBJ1-4; D possibly corresponds to TRBD1 (6 bases). Germline lookup yields CDR1 SGHKS and CDR2 YYEKEE (reference sequence). The germline V and J ends were trimmed by 4 bases and 5 bases, with 18 bases remaining between them. The CDR3 totals 16 residues. CDR3 DNA: TGTGCCAGCAGCAACCTACGGATGGACAGCAATGAAAAACTGTTTTTT. Protein product: CASSNLRMDSNEKLFF.

The gene calls are TRBV10-3 and TRBJ1-1; a weak D match, TRBD1 (5 bases). Trimming took 0 bases from V and 6 from J, leaving 14 bases between them. Germline loops: CDR1 ENHRY, CDR2 SYGVKD. The CDR3 runs to 15 residues. CDR3 amino acids: CAISESTGVTAEAFF. CDR3 sequence (DNA): TGTGCCATCAGTGAGTCGACGGGGGTAACCGCTGAAGCTTTCTTT.

The V and J genes are TRBV9 and TRBJ2-3, with D tentatively TRBD1 (6 bases). V was trimmed by 3 bases and J by 1 base, leaving 18 bases between them. The germline gives CDR1 SGDLS, CDR2 YYNGEE. This CDR3 spans 17 amino acids. The CDR3 reads CASSELISTGRTDTQYF. The CDR3 DNA reads as TGTGCCAGCAGCGAACTGATTTCGACAGGCCGCACAGATACGCAGTATTTT.

Turning to this clone: Other nucleotide sequences from this sample produce the same CDR3. The chain joins TRBV6-5 to TRBJ1-1; no firm D call. This CDR3 region has 14 residues. Looked up from germline, CDR1 is MNHEY and CDR2 is SVGAGI. Trimming removed 2 bases from V and 0 bases from J, with 7 bases in between. The CDR3 region is CASSYGSLNTEAFF. CDR3 nucleotides: TGTGCCAGCAGTTACGGCAGCTTGAACACTGAAGCTTTCTTT.

The chain employs TRBV10-3 and TRBJ1-3, with unresolved D. Germline loops: CDR1 ENHRY, CDR2 SYGVKD. This CDR3 spans 14 amino acids. V lost 3 bases to trimming and J lost 4 bases, with 10 bases between them. CDR3 loop: CAISDPYGGNTIYF. For the CDR3, the DNA is TGTGCCATCAGTGATCCTTACGGGGGAAACACCATATATTTT.

The count of this clone is one. The same CDR3 is also encoded by other DNA sequences in this sample. V and J are TRBV11-2 and TRBJ1-6; D gene unclear. V lost 1 base, J lost 7 bases, and 2 bases lay in between. Germline-derived CDR1 and CDR2 are SGHAT and FQNNGV. CDR3 size: 12 residues. CDR3 residues: CASSLGNSPLHF. CDR3 nucleotides: TGTGCCAGCAGCTTAGGGAATTCACCCCTCCACTTT.

V usage is TRBV30 and J usage is TRBJ2-7; D may match TRBD1 or TRBD2 (5 bases each). Germline CDR1 GTSNPN, CDR2 SVGIG (reference sequence). V was shortened by 3 bases and J by 3 bases, with 12 bases between the two germline ends. The CDR3 is made up of 13 amino acids. The CDR3 DNA follows: TGTGCCTGGAGCCGGGACCGCTTCTACGAGCAGTACTTC. Its protein is CAWSRDRFYEQYF.

The chain combines TRBV29-1 with TRBJ2-7; D might be TRBD2 (6 bases). V lost 4 bases and J 5 bases, leaving 9 bases between the germline ends. Germline CDR1 SQVTM, CDR2 ANQGSEA. This CDR3 comprises 11 residues. The CDR3 protein is CSVGEVDEQYF. The CDR3 region has the DNA TGCAGCGTTGGGGAGGTCGACGAGCAGTACTTC.

This chain uses TRBV6-6 with TRBJ2-3, with D uncertain. Trimming left V 4 bases short and J 4 bases short, with 12 bases between. CDR1 and CDR2 from the germline V gene are MNHNY and SVGAGI (reference sequence). The CDR3 sequence is 14 residues long. The CDR3 spells CASSFTGGSDTQYF. The CDR3 bases are TGTGCCAGCAGTTTTACGGGTGGATCAGATACGCAGTATTTT.

Details on this clone: Other DNA variants within this sample encode the same CDR3. CDR3 sequence reads: CASSIEGYGYTF. CDR3 coding DNA: TGTGCCAGTAGTATAGAAGGATATGGCTACACCTTC. This chain links TRBV19 with TRBJ1-2, with D hard to call. CDR1 is LNHDA, CDR2 SQIVND, per germline (reference sequence). V lost 0 bases, J lost 5 bases, and 4 bases lay in between. The CDR3 totals 12 residues.

The CDR3 coding sequence is TGTGCCAGCAGTGATGGGCCTAGCGGGAGGCCTCTCTCCTACGAGCAGTACTTC. Translation: CASSDGPSGRPLSYEQYF. J is TRBJ2-7 and V is TRBV6-1; the match to TRBD2 covers 11 bases. The CDR3 contains 18 residues. The germline V gene has CDR1 MNHNS and CDR2 SASEGT. Unmatched junction bases numbered 10, after V lost 3 bases and J lost 0 bases.

The rearrangement joins TRBV7-9 to TRBJ1-1; possibly TRBD1 for D (6 bases). Germline V CDR1 and CDR2: SEHNR, FQNEAQ (reference sequence). V was trimmed by 4 bases and J by 1 base, leaving 13 bases between them. The CDR3 totals 15 residues. Written as DNA, the CDR3 is TGTGCCAGCAGCTCGCCATTGGGACAGAACACTGAAGCTTTCTTT. Translated, it gives CASSSPLGQNTEAFF.

The J gene is TRBJ2-3, the V gene TRBV5-1, with D tentatively TRBD2 (6 bases). Trimming pared 5 bases from V and 5 bases from J, leaving 18 bases between. This CDR3 has 15 residues. The germline CDR1 and CDR2 sequences are SGHRS and YFSETQ. Written as DNA, the CDR3 is TGCGCCAGCAGGTTACAGACTAGTTATGAAGATACGCAGTATTTT. Protein product: CASRLQTSYEDTQYF. The full variable domain, in which reference TRBV5-1 and TRBJ2-3 provide the parts outside the CDR3, is KAGVTQTPRYLIKTRGQQVTLSCSPISGHRSVSWYQQTPGQGLQFLFEYFSETQRNKGNFPGRFSGRQFSNSRSEMNVSTLELGDSALYLCASRLQTSYEDTQYFGPGTRLTVL.

CDR3 region: CASSPGQVVDQPQHF. In DNA, the CDR3 is TGTGCCAGCAGCCCCGGACAGGTCGTGGATCAGCCCCAGCATTTT. The V and J genes are TRBV5-8 and TRBJ1-5, with 7 positions matching TRBD1. The V gene's germline CDR1 is SGHTS and CDR2 YDEGEE. Unmatched junction bases numbered 9, after V lost 4 bases and J lost 5 bases. The CDR3 covers 15 residues.

The chain couples TRBV2 to TRBJ1-2, with no clear D. The ends were cut back, 7 bases at V and 4 bases at J, with 10 bases in the middle. Per the germline V gene, CDR1 is SNHLY and CDR2 is FYNNEI. This CDR3 is built from 12 residues. CDR3 sequence: CASKSDSYGYTF. The CDR3 nucleotides are TGTGCCAGCAAGTCGGACTCCTATGGCTACACCTTC.

The rearrangement links TRBV6-1 to TRBJ2-1; D possibly corresponds to TRBD2 (6 bases). The CDR3 has 15 residues. The ends were cut back, 2 bases at V and 7 bases at J, with 15 bases in the middle. The germline V gene has CDR1 MNHNS and CDR2 SASEGT. The CDR3 DNA sequence: TGTGCCAGCAGTGAAAGGGGACTGGGGAAGAATGAGCAGTTCTTC. Translated, it gives CASSERGLGKNEQFF.

The chain uses TRBV27 and TRBJ1-6, with 7 bases matching TRBD1. The CDR3 contains 18 residues. CDR1 MNHEY and CDR2 SMNVEV come from the germline V gene (reference sequence). The trim removed 5 bases at V and 9 bases at J, leaving 19 bases unmatched. CDR3 sequence: CASSAIPKTGLTGSPLHF. The DNA for the CDR3 is TGTGCCAGCAGTGCCATTCCCAAGACAGGGCTCACGGGTTCACCCCTCCACTTT.

The J gene is TRBJ2-7, the V gene TRBV30; D is possibly TRBD2 (6 bases). Germline loops: CDR1 GTSNPN, CDR2 SVGIG (reference sequence). V lost 0 bases and J lost 2, with 14 bases in between. The CDR3 runs 15 residues. This CDR3 reads CAWSVAGSPTYEQYF. The CDR3 DNA sequence: TGTGCCTGGAGTGTAGCGGGCTCCCCCACCTACGAGCAGTACTTC.

This chain joins TRBV19 and TRBJ2-1; D gene ambiguous. V lost 6 bases and J 4 bases, leaving 16 bases between the germline ends. This CDR3 has 15 residues. Germline V lookup: CDR1 LNHDA, CDR2 SQIVND (reference sequence). The CDR3 region is CASSPVGMNYNEQFF. Here the CDR3 DNA reads TGTGCCAGTAGCCCGGTGGGGATGAATTACAATGAGCAGTTCTTC.

The V gene is TRBV19, the J gene TRBJ2-3, with TRBD2 identical over 9 bases. CDR1 and CDR2 from the germline V gene are LNHDA and SQIVND (reference sequence). This CDR3 is built from 16 residues. After removal of 3 bases from V and 2 bases from J, the junction contained 6 bases not matched to a gene. The CDR3 nucleotides are TGTGCCAGTAGTATGGGTGGGGGACTAGCCACAGATACGCAGTATTTT. Protein sequence: CASSMGGGLATDTQYF.